This T cell receptor (beta chain) came from a study of T cell repertoires in ileal Crohn's disease. General study findings and limits: Mucosal expansions were suggested to be mainly CD8 T cells.

Comment on this clone: What it recognizes is unknown.

The time point: neoterminal ileum biopsy at postoperative endoscopy, about 6 months after surgery. The data were produced by immunoSEQ multiplex PCR, yet TCRdb's version contains in-frame clones alone and is incomplete. The sample has 5,000 or so clones, more than 65% seen once; the top ten hold 30% to 40%. This CDR3 region has 15 residues. Trimming stripped 3 bases from V and 6 bases from J, with 17 bases between. Per germline, CDR1 SNHLY and CDR2 FYNNEI. This receptor was taken from an adult with Crohn's disease. Sample: ileal tissue. V and J are TRBV2 and TRBJ1-2; possible D gene TRBD1, 5 bases. CDR3 amino acids: CASSERLQALNGYTF. The CDR3 DNA reads TGTGCCAGCAGTGAGCGGTTACAGGCGCTCAATGGCTACACCTTC.